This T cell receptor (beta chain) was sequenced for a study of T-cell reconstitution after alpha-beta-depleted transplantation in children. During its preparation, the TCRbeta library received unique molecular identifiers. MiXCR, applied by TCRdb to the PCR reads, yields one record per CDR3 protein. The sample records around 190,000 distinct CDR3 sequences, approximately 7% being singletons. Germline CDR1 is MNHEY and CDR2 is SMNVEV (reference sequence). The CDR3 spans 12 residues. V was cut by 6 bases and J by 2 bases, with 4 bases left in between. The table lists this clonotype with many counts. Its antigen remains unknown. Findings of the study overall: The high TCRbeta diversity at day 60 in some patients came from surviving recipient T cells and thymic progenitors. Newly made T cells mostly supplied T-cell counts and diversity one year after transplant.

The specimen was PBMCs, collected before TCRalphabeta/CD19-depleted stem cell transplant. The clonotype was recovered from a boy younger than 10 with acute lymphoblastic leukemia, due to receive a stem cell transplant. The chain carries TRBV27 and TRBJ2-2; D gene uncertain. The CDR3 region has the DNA TGTGCCAGCAGCTTCAACACCGGGGAGCTGTTTTTT. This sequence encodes CASSFNTGELFF.